A selection of T cell receptor beta chains follows, all from one sample in a study of PD-1 blockade in classical Hodgkin lymphoma. The protocol was immunoSEQ multiplex PCR, while the TCRdb copy is restricted to in-frame clones and leaves out a portion. Found here are 35,000 to 50,000 clones, approximately 70% of them singletons; the top ten hold 2.5% to 3%. The starting material was peripheral blood mononuclear cells (PBMCs), obtained before the second cycle of nivolumab. The source is a human donor with classical Hodgkin lymphoma. CDR3s include the opening cysteine and the closing phenylalanine or tryptophan. Fields, in order: J gene, V gene, CDR3 protein.

j_call: TRBJ1-5
v_call: TRBV7-9
cdr3_aa: CASRRDNQPQHF

j_call: TRBJ2-1
v_call: TRBV7-8
cdr3_aa: CASSLVPGQPGYNEQFF

j_call: TRBJ1-1
v_call: TRBV11-2
cdr3_aa: CASSLTTEAFF

j_call: TRBJ2-5
v_call: TRBV19
cdr3_aa: CASSSLAGGPRETQYF

j_call: TRBJ2-2
v_call: TRBV4-2
cdr3_aa: CASSPGGGAGELFF

j_call: TRBJ1-1
v_call: TRBV5-1
cdr3_aa: CASSLDLDTEAFF

j_call: TRBJ2-3
v_call: TRBV21-1
cdr3_aa: CASSNTDTQYF

j_call: TRBJ2-3
v_call: TRBV7-3
cdr3_aa: CASSLWGAATDTQYF

j_call: TRBJ2-7
v_call: TRBV11-1
cdr3_aa: CASSLGHSYEQYF

j_call: TRBJ2-3
v_call: TRBV5-4
cdr3_aa: CASSLGVGLPGTDTQYF

j_call: TRBJ2-1
v_call: TRBV4-2
cdr3_aa: CASSQENSGSSYNEQFF

j_call: TRBJ2-1
v_call: TRBV27
cdr3_aa: CASSRLAGVAEQFF

j_call: TRBJ1-5
v_call: TRBV11-2
cdr3_aa: CASSLDKAERQGNQPQHF

j_call: TRBJ1-2
v_call: TRBV4-3
cdr3_aa: CASSPQTGMDYGYTF

j_call: TRBJ1-6
v_call: TRBV6-4
cdr3_aa: CASSDSGTANSPLHF

j_call: TRBJ2-7
v_call: TRBV5-5
cdr3_aa: CASSSSWTSGDEQYF

j_call: TRBJ1-2
v_call: TRBV7-9
cdr3_aa: CASSSPIGTGYGYTF

j_call: TRBJ2-5
v_call: TRBV28
cdr3_aa: CASSQTGASMETQYF

j_call: TRBJ1-3
v_call: TRBV6-5
cdr3_aa: CASSYSVRASGNTIYF

j_call: TRBJ1-1
v_call: TRBV30
cdr3_aa: CAWSKDMVF

j_call: TRBJ2-1
v_call: TRBV28
cdr3_aa: CASTNAGKVEQFF

j_call: TRBJ1-3
v_call: TRBV6-5
cdr3_aa: CASSPTGLGGNTIYF

j_call: TRBJ2-7
v_call: TRBV18
cdr3_aa: CASSPLRRTGSYEQYF

j_call: TRBJ2-7
v_call: TRBV30
cdr3_aa: CAWSAGTLYEQYF

j_call: TRBJ1-6
v_call: TRBV7-8
cdr3_aa: CASSLDSAAGTTPLHF

j_call: TRBJ2-2
v_call: TRBV29-1
cdr3_aa: CSANGVIDTGELFF

j_call: TRBJ1-1
v_call: TRBV19
cdr3_aa: CASSILGYTEAFF

j_call: TRBJ2-5
v_call: TRBV11-2
cdr3_aa: CASSLEVAGWQETQYF

j_call: TRBJ2-1
v_call: TRBV7-9
cdr3_aa: CASSAGGTYNEQFF

j_call: TRBJ2-7
v_call: TRBV9
cdr3_aa: CASSVEEGDWYEQYF

j_call: TRBJ2-7
v_call: TRBV7-9
cdr3_aa: CASSSKTRTSYEQYF

j_call: TRBJ1-1
v_call: TRBV5-1
cdr3_aa: CASSLEIVSGGEAFF

j_call: TRBJ2-3
v_call: TRBV5-6
cdr3_aa: CASSRQTASTDTQYF

j_call: TRBJ1-5
v_call: TRBV30
cdr3_aa: CAWSEPRTPPQQPQHF

j_call: TRBJ2-1
v_call: TRBV7-9
cdr3_aa: CASNPSAGGRDEQFF

j_call: TRBJ2-7
v_call: TRBV10-3
cdr3_aa: CAISDHSDTYEQYF

j_call: TRBJ2-1
v_call: TRBV7-6
cdr3_aa: CASSLTPPLRGVSYNEQFF

j_call: TRBJ1-2
v_call: TRBV9
cdr3_aa: CASSSGGQGRNYGYTF

j_call: TRBJ1-2
v_call: TRBV6-6
cdr3_aa: CASSYGTGRFGYTF

j_call: TRBJ1-1
v_call: TRBV9
cdr3_aa: CASSVGTGGNTEAFF

j_call: TRBJ2-3
v_call: TRBV29-1
cdr3_aa: CSVLGGDTQYF

j_call: TRBJ2-1
v_call: TRBV19
cdr3_aa: CASSIGSGQNNEQFF

j_call: TRBJ2-3
v_call: TRBV5-5
cdr3_aa: CASSLVSGGTQDTQYF

j_call: TRBJ1-1
v_call: TRBV5-1
cdr3_aa: CASSSRTANTEAFF

j_call: TRBJ1-2
v_call: TRBV21-1
cdr3_aa: CASSKITGSNGYTF

j_call: TRBJ1-6
v_call: TRBV9
cdr3_aa: CASSGSLGTDNSPLHF

j_call: TRBJ2-2
v_call: TRBV5-6
cdr3_aa: CASSLAGVDAGELFF

j_call: TRBJ1-1
v_call: TRBV19
cdr3_aa: CASSTPTASNTEAFF

j_call: TRBJ1-3
v_call: TRBV28
cdr3_aa: CASSEGNTIYF

j_call: TRBJ2-6
v_call: TRBV21-1
cdr3_aa: CASSIRQGSGANVLTF

j_call: TRBJ2-7
v_call: TRBV6-6
cdr3_aa: CASSQRTGGDEQYF

j_call: TRBJ2-7
v_call: TRBV9
cdr3_aa: CASSVGYSGGADEQYF

j_call: TRBJ1-1
v_call: TRBV5-6
cdr3_aa: CASSLVGFLGGGTEAFF

j_call: TRBJ2-1
v_call: TRBV6-4
cdr3_aa: CASSVNIAGTNNEQFF

j_call: TRBJ2-2
v_call: TRBV29-1
cdr3_aa: CSASGLMSTGELFF

j_call: TRBJ2-2
v_call: TRBV30
cdr3_aa: CAWGRVSGELFF

j_call: TRBJ1-2
v_call: TRBV5-6
cdr3_aa: CASSPDRGSGGYTF

j_call: TRBJ2-5
v_call: TRBV5-1
cdr3_aa: CASSLTFVDAETQYF